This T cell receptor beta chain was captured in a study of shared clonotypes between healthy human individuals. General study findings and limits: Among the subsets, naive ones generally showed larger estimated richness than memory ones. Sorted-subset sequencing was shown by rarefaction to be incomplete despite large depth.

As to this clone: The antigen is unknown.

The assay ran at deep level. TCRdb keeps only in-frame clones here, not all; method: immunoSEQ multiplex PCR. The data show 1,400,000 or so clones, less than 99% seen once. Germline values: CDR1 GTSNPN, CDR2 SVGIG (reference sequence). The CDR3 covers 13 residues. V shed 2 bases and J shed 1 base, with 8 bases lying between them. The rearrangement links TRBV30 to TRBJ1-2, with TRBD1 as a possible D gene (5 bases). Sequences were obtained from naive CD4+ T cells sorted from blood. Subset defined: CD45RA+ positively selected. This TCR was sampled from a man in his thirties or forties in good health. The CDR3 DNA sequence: TGTGCCTGGAGTACAGGTTTTAACTATGGCTACACCTTC. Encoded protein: CAWSTGFNYGYTF.